The following is a TCR beta chain sequence with its context. Its antigen is unknown. No much larger clone exists at a distance of one base, and base qualities are not known. This entry belongs to a study of T-cell memory formation after mild COVID-19 listed by TCRdb under 2021. Looking at the study overall: TCR sequence clusters from the two donors were found to be largely donor specific. In two donors, T-cell clones that expanded and contracted after mild COVID-19 were tracked by sequencing TCRalpha and TCRbeta repertoires over time. Two young, previously healthy adult volunteers made up the cohort, one male and one female.

The germline ends are 15 bases apart after V is trimmed by 6 bases and J by 0 bases. Taken from the germline V gene, the CDR1 and CDR2 loops are SQVTM and ANQGSEA. The CDR3 covers 15 residues, taking in both the cysteine and the phenylalanine. Just CDR3 DNA is preserved here, 45 bases in frame from base 1. Ficoll-Paque density gradient centrifugation was used to isolate PBMCs. Findings and caveats that apply to the study as a whole: Contracting CD4+ clones were located mainly in the CM and EM memory subsets, whereas CD8+ clones were found to be enriched in EMRA. Some responding clones were detected in pre-infection memory, suggesting pre-existing cross-reactive memory T cells joined the SARS-CoV-2 response. Only a couple of mild cases were covered by the study, and larger cohorts that include severe cases with pre-infection samples were considered necessary. The second-wave clones that peaked on day 37 were not confirmed to be SARS-CoV-2 specific. Clones contracting from day 15 to 85 had balanced CD4/CD8 phenotypes, while a second wave expanding from day 15 to 37 was biased towards CD4+.

This sample was sequenced with an Illumina NovaSeq 6000. Using 5'RACE with constant-segment primers, TCRalpha and TCRbeta cDNA libraries were constructed, with sample barcodes and unique molecular identifiers added in the process. RNA was extracted from every sample with Trizol reagent. Library amplification was performed in two PCR steps, and a second sample barcode and Illumina TruSeq adapters were introduced in the second step. Libraries were sequenced on an Illumina NovaSeq with 2 x 150 bp paired-end reads. In the paper's pipeline: With migec v1.2.7, reads were demultiplexed and then collapsed into UMI-guided consensus sequences. Using mixcr v2.1.11, UMI consensuses were aligned to TRA and TRB V and J templates and then assembled into clonotypes. Clonotypes were classified as expanded or contracted when called significant by both edgeR and NoisET, with noise models trained on biological replicates. For edgeR calls, a false discovery rate-adjusted p below 0.01 and a log2 fold-change threshold of 1 were applied. As an exploratory analysis of dynamics, max-normalized trajectories of the 1000 most abundant clonotypes were examined with PCA combined with hierarchical clustering. Separately sequenced CD4+ and CD8+ repertoires were used to assign a CD4 or CD8 phenotype to each responding clone. TCRdb took the public reads, trimmed them with fastp at Q25, ran MiXCR for clone calling and kept in-frame beta chains. A single entry per CDR3 protein holds the most common genes and DNA from its merged rows. These V and J calls are TCRdb output, not the study's own analysis. The sample yields about 610,000 distinct CDR3 sequences; 15% to 20% were counted once. Less than 10% of the sample is held by the ten biggest clonotypes.

The sequence was collected from an adult woman who had mild COVID-19 (a few samples of this study predate the infection). The sample titles of this study are shuffled in the database, so cell type and time point are left out; the donor was told from shared clones. The chain is assembled from TRBV29-1 and TRBJ2-4, with a tentative D gene TRBD1 over 6 matching bases. The sequencing input was PBMCs or a T cell subset sorted from them (not recorded which). This receptor carries the CDR3 CSVKEQGLAKNIQYF. Read as DNA, the sequence is TGCAGCGTAAAAGAACAGGGTCTAGCCAAAAACATTCAGTACTTC.